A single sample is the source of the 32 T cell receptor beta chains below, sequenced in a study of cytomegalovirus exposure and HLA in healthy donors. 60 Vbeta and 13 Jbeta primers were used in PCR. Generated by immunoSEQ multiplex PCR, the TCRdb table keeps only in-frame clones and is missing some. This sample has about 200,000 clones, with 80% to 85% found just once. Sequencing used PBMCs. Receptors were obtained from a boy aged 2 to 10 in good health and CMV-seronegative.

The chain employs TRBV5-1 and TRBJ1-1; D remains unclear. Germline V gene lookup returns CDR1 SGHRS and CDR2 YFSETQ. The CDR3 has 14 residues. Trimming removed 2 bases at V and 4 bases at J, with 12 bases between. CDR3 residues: CASSFAGYTTEAFF. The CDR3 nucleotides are TGCGCCAGCAGCTTTGCAGGCTACACCACTGAAGCTTTCTTT.

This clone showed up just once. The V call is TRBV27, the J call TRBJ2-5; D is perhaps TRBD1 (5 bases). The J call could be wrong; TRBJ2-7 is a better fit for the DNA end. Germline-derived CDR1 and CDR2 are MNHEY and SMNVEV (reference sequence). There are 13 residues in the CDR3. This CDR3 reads CASSSDNSYEQYF. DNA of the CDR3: TGTGCCAGCAGTTCGGACAACTCCTACGAGCAGTACTTC.

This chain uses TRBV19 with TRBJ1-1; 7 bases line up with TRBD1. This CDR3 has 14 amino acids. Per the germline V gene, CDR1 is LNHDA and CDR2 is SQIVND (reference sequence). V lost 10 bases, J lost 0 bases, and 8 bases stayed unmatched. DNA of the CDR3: TGTGCCATCTCGACAGGGAGCTTGAACACTGAAGCTTTCTTT. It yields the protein CAISTGSLNTEAFF.

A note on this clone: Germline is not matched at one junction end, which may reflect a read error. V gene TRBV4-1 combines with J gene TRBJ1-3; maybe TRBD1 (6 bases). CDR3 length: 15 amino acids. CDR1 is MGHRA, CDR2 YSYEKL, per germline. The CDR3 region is CASSQGTGLENTIYF. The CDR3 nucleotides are TGCGCCAGCAGTCAAGGAACAGGGTTAGAAAACACCATATATTTT.

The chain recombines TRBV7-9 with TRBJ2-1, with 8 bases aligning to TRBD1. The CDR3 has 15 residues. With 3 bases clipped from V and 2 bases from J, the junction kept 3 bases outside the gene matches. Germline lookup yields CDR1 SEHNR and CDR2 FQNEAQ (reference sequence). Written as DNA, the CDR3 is TGTGCCAGCAGCTTCGAGACAGGGGCCTACAATGAGCAGTTCTTC. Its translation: CASSFETGAYNEQFF.

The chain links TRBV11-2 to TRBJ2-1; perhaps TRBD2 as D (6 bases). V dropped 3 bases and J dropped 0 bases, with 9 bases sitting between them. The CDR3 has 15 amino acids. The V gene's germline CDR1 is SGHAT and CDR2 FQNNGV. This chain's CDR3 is CASSFPGSSYNEQFF. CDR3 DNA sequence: TGTGCCAGCAGCTTCCCCGGGAGCTCCTACAATGAGCAGTTCTTC.

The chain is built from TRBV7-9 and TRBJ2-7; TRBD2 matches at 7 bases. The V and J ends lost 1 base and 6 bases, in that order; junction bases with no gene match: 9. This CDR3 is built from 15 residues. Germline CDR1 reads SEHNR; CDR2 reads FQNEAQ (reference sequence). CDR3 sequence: CASSLGFAGVSEQYF. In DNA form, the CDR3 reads TGTGCCAGCAGCTTAGGTTTCGCGGGAGTCTCCGAGCAGTACTTC.

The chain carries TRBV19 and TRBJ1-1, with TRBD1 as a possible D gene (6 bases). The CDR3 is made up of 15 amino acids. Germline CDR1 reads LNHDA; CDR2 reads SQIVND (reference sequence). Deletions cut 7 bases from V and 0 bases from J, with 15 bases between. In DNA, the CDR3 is TGTGCCAGTAAAGCCCCCGGGACACTGAACACTGAAGCTTTCTTT. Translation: CASKAPGTLNTEAFF.

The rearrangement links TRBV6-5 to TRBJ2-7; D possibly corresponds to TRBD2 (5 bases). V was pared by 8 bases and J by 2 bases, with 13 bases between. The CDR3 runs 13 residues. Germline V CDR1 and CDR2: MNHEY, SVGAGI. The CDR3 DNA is TGTGCCAGCGGCGAGGGCGGGCCCTACGAGCAGTACTTC. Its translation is CASGEGGPYEQYF.

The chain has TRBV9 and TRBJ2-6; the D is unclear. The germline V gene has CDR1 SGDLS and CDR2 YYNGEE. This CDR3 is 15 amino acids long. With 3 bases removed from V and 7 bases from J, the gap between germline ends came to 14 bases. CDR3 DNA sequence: TGTGCCAGCAGCGCACCAGTCCCGAACGCCAACGTCCTGACTTTC. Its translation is CASSAPVPNANVLTF.

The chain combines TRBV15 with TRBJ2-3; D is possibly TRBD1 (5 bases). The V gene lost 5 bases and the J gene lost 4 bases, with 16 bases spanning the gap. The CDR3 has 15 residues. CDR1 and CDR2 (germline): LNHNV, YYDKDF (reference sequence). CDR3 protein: CATSEGARGADTQYF. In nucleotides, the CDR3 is TGTGCCACCAGCGAAGGGGCACGTGGGGCAGATACGCAGTATTTT.

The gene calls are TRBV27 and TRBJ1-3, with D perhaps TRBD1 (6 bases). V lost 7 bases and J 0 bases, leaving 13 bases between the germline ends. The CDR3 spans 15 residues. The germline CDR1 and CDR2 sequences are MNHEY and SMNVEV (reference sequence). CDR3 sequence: CASTLTGPSGNTIYF. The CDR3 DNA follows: TGTGCCAGCACCCTGACAGGACCCTCTGGAAACACCATATATTTT.

CDR3 nucleotides: TGCAGCACCTGGACAGGGGGTAGTGGAAACACCATATATTTT. Translation gives CSTWTGGSGNTIYF. This chain joins TRBV29-1 and TRBJ1-3, with TRBD1 matching 10 bases. Germline V gene data show CDR1 as SQVTM and CDR2 as ANQGSEA. V lost 8 bases to trimming and J lost 3 bases; unmatched junction nucleotides: 7. The CDR3 totals 14 residues.

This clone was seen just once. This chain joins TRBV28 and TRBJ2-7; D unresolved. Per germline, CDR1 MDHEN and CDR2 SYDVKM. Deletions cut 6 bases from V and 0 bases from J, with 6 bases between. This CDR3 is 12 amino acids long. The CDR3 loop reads CASRSISYEQYF. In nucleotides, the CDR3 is TGTGCCAGCAGATCTATCTCCTACGAGCAGTACTTC.

For the CDR3, the DNA is TGTGCCCACGGGGGGGACGGTTACGAGCAGTACTTC. Translating it yields CAHGGDGYEQYF. This chain joins TRBV10-3 and TRBJ2-7, with TRBD2 matching over 8 bases. The V gene's germline CDR1 is ENHRY and CDR2 SYGVKD. Trimming at V came to 11 bases and at J to 4 bases, leaving 7 bases not matched to a gene. The CDR3 consists of 12 residues.

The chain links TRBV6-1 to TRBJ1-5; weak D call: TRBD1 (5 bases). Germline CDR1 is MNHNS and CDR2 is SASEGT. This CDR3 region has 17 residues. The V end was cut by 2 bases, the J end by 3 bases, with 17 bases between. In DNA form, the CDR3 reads TGTGCCAGCAGTGAAAATCTGGCGGCAGGGCCCAATCAGCCCCAGCATTTT. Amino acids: CASSENLAAGPNQPQHF.

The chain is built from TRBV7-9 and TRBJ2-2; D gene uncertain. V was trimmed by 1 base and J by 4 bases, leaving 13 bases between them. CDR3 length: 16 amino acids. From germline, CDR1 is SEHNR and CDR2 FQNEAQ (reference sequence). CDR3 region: CASSLEVGRATGELFF. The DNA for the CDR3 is TGTGCCAGCAGCTTAGAGGTGGGCAGAGCCACCGGGGAGCTGTTTTTT. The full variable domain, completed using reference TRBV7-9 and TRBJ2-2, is DTGVSQNPRHKITKRGQNVTFRCDPISEHNRLYWYRQTLGQGPEFLTYFQNEAQLEKSRLLSDRFSAERPKGSFSTLEIQRTEQGDSAMYLCASSLEVGRATGELFFGEGSRLTVL.

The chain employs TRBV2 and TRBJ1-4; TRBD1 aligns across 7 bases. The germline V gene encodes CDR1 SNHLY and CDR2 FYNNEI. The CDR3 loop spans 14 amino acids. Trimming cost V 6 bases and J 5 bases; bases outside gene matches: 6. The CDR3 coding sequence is TGTGCCAGCAGATGGGACAGCTCGAATGAAAAACTGTTTTTT. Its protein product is CASRWDSSNEKLFF.

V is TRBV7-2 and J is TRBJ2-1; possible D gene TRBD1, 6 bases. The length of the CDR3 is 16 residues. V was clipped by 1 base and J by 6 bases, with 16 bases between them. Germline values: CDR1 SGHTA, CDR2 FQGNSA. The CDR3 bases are TGTGCCAGCAGCTTAGATAGGGCAGGGGTTAGCAATGAGCAGTTCTTC. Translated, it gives CASSLDRAGVSNEQFF.

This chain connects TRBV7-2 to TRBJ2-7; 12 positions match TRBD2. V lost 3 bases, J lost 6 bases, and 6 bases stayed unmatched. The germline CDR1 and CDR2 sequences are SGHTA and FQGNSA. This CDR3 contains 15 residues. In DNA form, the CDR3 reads TGTGCCAGCAGCTTCCTAGCGGGGGGGTCGGGCGAGCAGTACTTC. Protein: CASSFLAGGSGEQYF.

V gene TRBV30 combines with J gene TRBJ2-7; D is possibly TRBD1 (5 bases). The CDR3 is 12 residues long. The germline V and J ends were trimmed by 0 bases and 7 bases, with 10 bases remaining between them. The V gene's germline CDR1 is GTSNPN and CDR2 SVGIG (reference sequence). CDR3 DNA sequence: TGTGCCTGGAGTGTATCAGGGTGTGAGCAGTACTTC. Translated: CAWSVSGCEQYF.

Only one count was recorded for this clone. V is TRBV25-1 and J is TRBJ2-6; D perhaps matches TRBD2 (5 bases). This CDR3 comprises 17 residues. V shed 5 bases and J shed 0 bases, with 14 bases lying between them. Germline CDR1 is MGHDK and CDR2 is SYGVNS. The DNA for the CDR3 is TGTGCCAGCAGTCCAACTGGACTTTACTCTGGGGCCAACGTCCTGACTTTC. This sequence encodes CASSPTGLYSGANVLTF.

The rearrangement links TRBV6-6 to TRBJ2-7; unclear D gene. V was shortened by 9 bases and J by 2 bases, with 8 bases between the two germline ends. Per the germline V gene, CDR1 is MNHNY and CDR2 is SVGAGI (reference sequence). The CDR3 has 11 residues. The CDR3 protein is CASGPAYEQYF. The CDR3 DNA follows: TGTGCCAGTGGGCCAGCCTACGAGCAGTACTTC.

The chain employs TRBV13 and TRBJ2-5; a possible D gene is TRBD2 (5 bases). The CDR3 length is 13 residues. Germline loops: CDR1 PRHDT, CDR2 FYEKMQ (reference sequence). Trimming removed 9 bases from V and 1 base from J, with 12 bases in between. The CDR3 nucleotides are TGTGCCAGTAGTAAGGGAGCCCAAGAGACCCAGTACTTC. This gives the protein CASSKGAQETQYF.

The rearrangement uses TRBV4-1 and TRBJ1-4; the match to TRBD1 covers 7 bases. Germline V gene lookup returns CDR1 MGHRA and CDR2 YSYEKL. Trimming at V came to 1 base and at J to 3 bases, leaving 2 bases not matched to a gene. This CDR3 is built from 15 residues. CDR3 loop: CASSQVGTANEKLFF. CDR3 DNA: TGCGCCAGCAGCCAAGTTGGGACAGCTAATGAAAAACTGTTTTTT.

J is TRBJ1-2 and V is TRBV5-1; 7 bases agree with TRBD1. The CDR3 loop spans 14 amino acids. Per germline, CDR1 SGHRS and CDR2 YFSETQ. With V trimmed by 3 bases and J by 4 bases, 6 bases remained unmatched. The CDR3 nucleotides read TGCGCCAGCAGCTATGGGACAGACCTCTATGGCTACACCTTC. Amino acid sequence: CASSYGTDLYGYTF. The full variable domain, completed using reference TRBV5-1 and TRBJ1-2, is KAGVTQTPRYLIKTRGQQVTLSCSPISGHRSVSWYQQTPGQGLQFLFEYFSETQRNKGNFPGRFSGRQFSNSRSEMNVSTLELGDSALYLCASSYGTDLYGYTFGSGTRLTVV.

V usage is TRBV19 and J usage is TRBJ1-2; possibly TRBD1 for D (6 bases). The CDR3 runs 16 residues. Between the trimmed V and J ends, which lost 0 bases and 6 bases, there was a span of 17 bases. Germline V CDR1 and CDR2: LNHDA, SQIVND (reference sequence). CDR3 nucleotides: TGTGCCAGTAGTATAGATGACAGGTCCGTCTATAATGGCTACACCTTC. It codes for CASSIDDRSVYNGYTF.

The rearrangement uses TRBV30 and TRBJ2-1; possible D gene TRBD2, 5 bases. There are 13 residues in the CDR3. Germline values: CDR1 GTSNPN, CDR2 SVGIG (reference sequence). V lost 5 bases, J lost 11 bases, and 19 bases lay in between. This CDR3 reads CAWWHRDLGQQFF. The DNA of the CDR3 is TGTGCCTGGTGGCACCGGGATCTCGGTCAGCAGTTCTTC.

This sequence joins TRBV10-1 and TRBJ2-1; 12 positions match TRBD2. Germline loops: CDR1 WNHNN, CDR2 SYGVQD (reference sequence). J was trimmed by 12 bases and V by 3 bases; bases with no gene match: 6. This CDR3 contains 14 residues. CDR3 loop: CASSETSGGPGQFF. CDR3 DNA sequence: TGCGCCAGCAGTGAAACTAGCGGGGGGCCTGGGCAGTTCTTC.

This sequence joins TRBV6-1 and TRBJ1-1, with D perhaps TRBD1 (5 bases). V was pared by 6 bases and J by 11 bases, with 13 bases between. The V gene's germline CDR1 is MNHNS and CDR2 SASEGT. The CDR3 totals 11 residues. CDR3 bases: TGTGCCAGCAGAAAGACACGGGGGGCTTTCTTT. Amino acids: CASRKTRGAFF.

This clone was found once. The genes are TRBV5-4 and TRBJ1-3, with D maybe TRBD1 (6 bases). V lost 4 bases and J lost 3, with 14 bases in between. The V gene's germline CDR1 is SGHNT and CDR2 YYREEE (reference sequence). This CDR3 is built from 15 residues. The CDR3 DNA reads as TGTGCCAGCAGCCAACAGGGCAGAATTGGAAACACCATATATTTT. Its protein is CASSQQGRIGNTIYF.

CDR3 in amino acids: CASSLAGTAPSRNTGELFF. In nucleotides, the CDR3 is TGTGCCAGCAGCTTGGCCGGGACAGCCCCATCGAGGAACACCGGGGAGCTGTTTTTT. The chain has TRBV7-6 and TRBJ2-2; 7 bases line up with TRBD1. The CDR3 spans 19 residues. V shed 3 bases, J shed 1 base, and the junction held 14 bases outside the gene matches. The germline gives CDR1 SGHVS, CDR2 FNYEAQ.